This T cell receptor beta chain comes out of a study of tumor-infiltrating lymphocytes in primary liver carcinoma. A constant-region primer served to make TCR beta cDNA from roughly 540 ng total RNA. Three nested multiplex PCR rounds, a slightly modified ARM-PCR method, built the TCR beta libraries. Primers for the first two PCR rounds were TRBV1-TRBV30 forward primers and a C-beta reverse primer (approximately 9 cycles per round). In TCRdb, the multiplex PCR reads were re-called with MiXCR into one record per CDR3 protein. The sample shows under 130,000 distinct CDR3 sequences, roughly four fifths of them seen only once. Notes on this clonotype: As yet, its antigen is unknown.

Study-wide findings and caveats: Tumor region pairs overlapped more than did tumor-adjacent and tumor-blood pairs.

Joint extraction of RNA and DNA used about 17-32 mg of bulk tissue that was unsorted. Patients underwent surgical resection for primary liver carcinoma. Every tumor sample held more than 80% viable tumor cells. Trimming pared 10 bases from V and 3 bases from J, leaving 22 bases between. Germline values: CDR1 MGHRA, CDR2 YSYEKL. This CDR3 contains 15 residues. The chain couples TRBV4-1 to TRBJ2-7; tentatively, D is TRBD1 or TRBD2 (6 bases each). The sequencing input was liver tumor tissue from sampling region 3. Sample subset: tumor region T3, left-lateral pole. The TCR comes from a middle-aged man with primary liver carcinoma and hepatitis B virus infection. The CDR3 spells CAKSQGGGPVYEQYF. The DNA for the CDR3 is TGCGCCAAGAGCCAAGGAGGGGGACCCGTCTACGAGCAGTACTTC.